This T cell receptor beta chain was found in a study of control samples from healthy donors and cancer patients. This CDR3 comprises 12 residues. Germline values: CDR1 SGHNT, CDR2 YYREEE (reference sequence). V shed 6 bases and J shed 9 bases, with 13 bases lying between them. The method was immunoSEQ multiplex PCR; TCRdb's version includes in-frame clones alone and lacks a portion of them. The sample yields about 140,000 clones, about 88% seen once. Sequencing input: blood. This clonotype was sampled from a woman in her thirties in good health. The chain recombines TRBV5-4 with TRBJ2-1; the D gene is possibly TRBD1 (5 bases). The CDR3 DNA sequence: TGTGCCAGCACCAGGGTGGGTAGTGAGCAGTTCTTC. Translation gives CASTRVGSEQFF.